This T cell receptor (beta chain) was sequenced for a study of T cell changes during pregnancy in multiple sclerosis. Measured with immunoSEQ multiplex PCR; TCRdb has only the in-frame clones, and not every one. The repertoire holds 100,000 or so clones, 94% seen once, with less than 2% in the top ten. This clonotype originated in a female donor in good health, enrolled as a control in a pregnancy study. Source: peripheral blood, taken after pregnancy.

CDR3 nucleotides: TGTGCCAGCAGCTTAGGGAGCGGGAGTAAAGAGACCCAGTACTTC. Translation: CASSLGSGSKETQYF. The chain has TRBV7-2 and TRBJ2-5, with 8 bases aligning to TRBD2. The germline CDR1 and CDR2 sequences are SGHTA and FQGNSA. Trimming took 1 base from V and 3 from J; bases not matched to a gene: 4. The CDR3 loop spans 15 amino acids.